A selection of T cell receptor beta chains follows, all from one sample in a study of glioma-infiltrating T cells after dendritic cell vaccination. TCRdb keeps only in-frame clones here, not all; method: immunoSEQ multiplex PCR. The profile shows approximately 48,000 clones, around nine tenths of them singletons. Specimen: blood, collected after dendritic cell vaccination. The receptors shown here come from a human donor with glioblastoma. Both conserved end residues are part of each CDR3. The D gene is left open where the match is weak. Some rows mark clone size as missing; the rest say once, few, many or name a class of expanded clone.

cdr3_nt cdr3_aa clone_size j_call v_call d_call
TGTGCCAGCTCACCGATTGGGACTAGCGGGAACTACGAGCAGTACTTC CASSPIGTSGNYEQYF - TRBJ2-7 TRBV18 TRBD2
TGTGCCAGCAAACTCACTCTCCACAGGGTTGAAGGGACAGATACGCAGTATTTT CASKLTLHRVEGTDTQYF - TRBJ2-3 TRBV27 -
TGTGCCAGCAGTGGTCGGACTAGCGGTTACAATGAGCAGTTCTTC CASSGRTSGYNEQFF - TRBJ2-1 TRBV2 TRBD2
TGTGCCAGCCAGTGGAGGGACGGGGGCACTGAAGCTTTCTTT CASQWRDGGTEAFF - TRBJ1-1 TRBV7-9 -
TGTGCCAGCAGTTTTAGTGGGGGGGGCCAGGTGACTGAAGCTTTCTTT CASSFSGGGQVTEAFF few TRBJ1-1 TRBV28 -
TGCGCCAGCAGTTTCACAGGGGTCGAGCAGTACTTC CASSFTGVEQYF once TRBJ2-7 TRBV5-1 TRBD1
TGCAGCGTTGAATCGGGGCGGGGGACTTTTTCCGAGCAGTACTTC CSVESGRGTFSEQYF - TRBJ2-7 TRBV29-1 TRBD2
TGTGCCAGCACCCCAGGGCCTAGCTCCTACAATGAGCAGTTCTTC CASTPGPSSYNEQFF - TRBJ2-1 TRBV9 -
TGTGCCAGCAGTTTTATAGGCACAGATACGCAGTATTTT CASSFIGTDTQYF once TRBJ2-3 TRBV27 -
TGCGCCAGCAGCCAAGGGACTTCTTTATCCTACAATGAGCAGTTCTTC CASSQGTSLSYNEQFF - TRBJ2-1 TRBV4-1 -
TGTGCCACCAGCAGAGGGGTCGAGGTCACTGAAGCTTTCTTT CATSRGVEVTEAFF - TRBJ1-1 TRBV15 -
TGTGCCATCAGTGATGGACTAGCGGGAGTTCGTAATGAGCAGTTCTTC CAISDGLAGVRNEQFF - TRBJ2-1 TRBV10-3 TRBD2
TGTGCCAGCAGTGTCGGGGGGGGCCATTTGGAGTACTTC CASSVGGGHLEYF - TRBJ2-7 TRBV6-4 TRBD2
TGTGCCAGTACCGAGTACGGGAGGTCCGTGGCCAATCAGCCCCAGCATTTT CASTEYGRSVANQPQHF - TRBJ1-5 TRBV19 -
TGTGCCAGCAGCCCGGACAGAAGTTGGAACACTGAAGCTTTCTTT CASSPDRSWNTEAFF - TRBJ1-1 TRBV7-6 -
TGTGCCTGGAGTAGTGGTCTAGTCCAAGAGACCCAGTACTTC CAWSSGLVQETQYF - TRBJ2-5 TRBV30 -
TGTGCCAGCAAGTTCAGGGGGGTCACCGGGGAGCTGTTTTTT CASKFRGVTGELFF - TRBJ2-2 TRBV2 -
TGTGCCAGCAGTTTTACAGGGGCAGATACGCAGTATTTT CASSFTGADTQYF few TRBJ2-3 TRBV27 TRBD1
TGTGCCAGTAGTATCCAAGGACAGGGCCCCTACGAGCAGTACTTC CASSIQGQGPYEQYF - TRBJ2-7 TRBV19 TRBD1